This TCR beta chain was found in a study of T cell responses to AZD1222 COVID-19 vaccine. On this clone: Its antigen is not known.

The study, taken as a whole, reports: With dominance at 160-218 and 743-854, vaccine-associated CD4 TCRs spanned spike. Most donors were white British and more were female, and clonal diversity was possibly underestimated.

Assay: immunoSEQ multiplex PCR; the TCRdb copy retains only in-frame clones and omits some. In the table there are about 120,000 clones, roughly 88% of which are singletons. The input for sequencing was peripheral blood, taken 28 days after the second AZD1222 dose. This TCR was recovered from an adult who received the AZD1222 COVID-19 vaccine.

CDR3 in DNA: TGTGCCAGCAGCACGGAAATGCACTATGGCTACACCTTC. Protein sequence: CASSTEMHYGYTF. The chain uses TRBV7-2 and TRBJ1-2, with D uncertain. Trimming removed 5 bases at V and 3 bases at J, with 10 bases between. This CDR3 comprises 13 residues. Germline loops: CDR1 SGHTA, CDR2 FQGNSA.